This T cell receptor beta chain emerged from a study of OX40 agonist ivuxolimab in advanced cancers. The method was immunoSEQ multiplex PCR; TCRdb's version includes in-frame clones alone and lacks a portion of them. This table has about 81,000 clones, around 83% appearing once. The sequence derives from an adult with an advanced solid tumor such as melanoma, head and neck, liver or kidney cancer. Sample: CD4+ or CD8+ T cells sorted from blood, taken in a trial of the OX40 agonist ivuxolimab.

The CDR3 sequence is CASSFQGVDEKLFF. The CDR3 DNA reads as TGCGCCAGCAGCTTCCAGGGGGTTGATGAAAAACTGTTTTTT. V usage is TRBV5-1 and J usage is TRBJ1-4; 7 positions match TRBD1. This CDR3 contains 14 residues. V gave up 2 bases and J gave up 6 bases; unmatched junction bases: 4. Germline CDR1 is SGHRS and CDR2 is YFSETQ. Looking up the rest from reference TRBV5-1 and TRBJ1-4 gives the full variable domain: KAGVTQTPRYLIKTRGQQVTLSCSPISGHRSVSWYQQTPGQGLQFLFEYFSETQRNKGNFPGRFSGRQFSNSRSEMNVSTLELGDSALYLCASSFQGVDEKLFFGSGTQLSVL.